This is a list of T cell receptor beta chains from one sample in a study of sequential checkpoint blockade in melanoma. Repertoires were generated with immunoSEQ multiplex PCR, while TCRdb's copy carries only in-frame clones and drops some. The data show around 5,000 clones, 70% to 85% seen once. Sequenced here: CD8+ T cells sorted from blood (inferred from file names), sampled from a patient given nivolumab and ipilimumab in sequence. Receptors were obtained from a human patient with melanoma. Some clones in this sample may be carry-over from other donors' samples. Each CDR3 is given with its conserved first and last residue. The order of the fields is clone size, V gene, J gene, D gene, CDR3 protein, CDR3 DNA. D genes are given only for firm matches. Clone size, where shown, is once, few, many, or a class for clones that have expanded.

size: few; V: TRBV9; J: TRBJ2-1; D: NA; CDR3: CASSPGAGSYNEQFF; DNA: TGTGCCAGCAGCCCCGGAGCGGGCTCCTACAATGAGCAGTTCTTC
size: NA; V: TRBV7-9; J: TRBJ2-3; D: TRBD1; CDR3: CASSPQPGQGAIDTQYF; DNA: TGTGCCAGCAGCCCCCAGCCGGGACAGGGGGCAATAGATACGCAGTATTTT
size: NA; V: TRBV4-1; J: TRBJ1-5; D: NA; CDR3: CASSQDERRNQPQHF; DNA: TGCGCCAGCAGCCAAGACGAAAGGAGAAATCAGCCCCAGCATTTT
size: NA; V: TRBV7-9; J: TRBJ1-4; D: NA; CDR3: CASSLSGGANEKLFF; DNA: TGTGCCAGCAGCCTTTCGGGGGGGGCGAATGAAAAACTGTTTTTT
size: NA; V: TRBV9; J: TRBJ1-2; D: TRBD1; CDR3: CASSAPQWTGNLTCSYGYTF; DNA: TGTGCCAGCAGCGCCCCCCAGTGGACAGGAAACCTGACCTGTTCCTATGGCTACACCTTC
size: NA; V: TRBV27; J: TRBJ1-5; D: NA; CDR3: CASSPRQIISNQPQHF; DNA: TGTGCCAGCAGTCCCCGACAGATTATTAGCAATCAGCCCCAGCATTTT
size: NA; V: TRBV6-6; J: TRBJ1-5; D: NA; CDR3: CASIPLGMVNQPQHF; DNA: TGTGCCAGCATCCCCCTCGGGATGGTCAATCAGCCCCAGCATTTT
size: NA; V: TRBV28; J: TRBJ2-2; D: NA; CDR3: CASCIRGEHTGELFF; DNA: TGTGCCAGCTGCATCAGGGGGGAGCACACCGGGGAGCTGTTTTTT
size: few; V: TRBV11-3; J: TRBJ2-7; D: NA; CDR3: CASSPQNKREGEQYF; DNA: TGTGCCAGCAGCCCTCAGAACAAGAGGGAAGGCGAGCAGTACTTC
size: NA; V: TRBV4-2; J: TRBJ2-7; D: NA; CDR3: CASSQVQGIEQYF; DNA: TGTGCCAGCAGCCAAGTCCAGGGTATCGAGCAGTACTTC
size: NA; V: TRBV4-2; J: TRBJ2-5; D: TRBD2; CDR3: CASSQAPAGGLGEETQYF; DNA: TGTGCCAGCAGCCAAGCTCCAGCGGGGGGGCTGGGGGAAGAGACCCAGTACTTC
size: NA; V: TRBV28; J: TRBJ1-2; D: NA; CDR3: CASSLGRNYGYTF; DNA: TGTGCCAGCAGTTTAGGCAGAAACTATGGCTACACCTTC
size: NA; V: TRBV27; J: TRBJ2-1; D: NA; CDR3: CASSRRDPGNNEQFF; DNA: TGTGCCAGCAGTAGGCGTGATCCGGGTAACAATGAGCAGTTCTTC
size: once; V: TRBV7-9; J: TRBJ2-7; D: NA; CDR3: CASSFGTVFFGEQYF; DNA: TGTGCCAGCAGCTTTGGAACAGTTTTCTTCGGCGAGCAGTACTTC
size: NA; V: TRBV6-1; J: TRBJ2-1; D: NA; CDR3: CASTRDSYNEQFF; DNA: TGTGCCAGCACCAGGGACTCCTACAATGAGCAGTTCTTC
size: NA; V: TRBV5-6; J: TRBJ2-7; D: TRBD1; CDR3: CASSLEGALGEQYF; DNA: TGTGCCAGCAGCTTGGAGGGGGCCCTAGGCGAGCAGTACTTC
size: once; V: TRBV19; J: TRBJ2-7; D: NA; CDR3: CASSLRFNSYEQYF; DNA: TGTGCCAGTAGTCTCCGGTTCAACTCCTACGAGCAGTACTTC
size: once; V: TRBV5-4; J: TRBJ1-2; D: TRBD1; CDR3: CASSSQTRTGPVRYGYTF; DNA: TGTGCCAGCAGCTCTCAGACGAGGACAGGACCCGTTCGCTATGGCTACACCTTC
size: NA; V: TRBV27; J: TRBJ1-6; D: TRBD1; CDR3: CASSLSGTGSSPLHF; DNA: TGTGCCAGCAGTTTATCCGGGACAGGCAGTTCACCCCTCCACTTT
size: NA; V: TRBV6-5; J: TRBJ2-2; D: NA; CDR3: CASSYNPSGRGELFF; DNA: TGTGCCAGCAGTTATAACCCCAGTGGGAGAGGGGAGCTGTTTTTT
size: once; V: TRBV4-3; J: TRBJ1-5; D: NA; CDR3: CASSQDLAGFNQPQHF; DNA: TGCGCCAGCAGCCAAGATCTTGCCGGGTTCAATCAGCCCCAGCATTTT
size: NA; V: TRBV10-3; J: TRBJ1-1; D: NA; CDR3: CAIRRDAGNTEAFF; DNA: TGTGCCATCAGAAGGGACGCGGGAAACACTGAAGCTTTCTTT
size: NA; V: TRBV9; J: TRBJ2-3; D: TRBD2; CDR3: CASSLGGDTQYF; DNA: TGTGCCAGCAGCCTGGGGGGGGATACGCAGTATTTT
size: NA; V: TRBV13; J: TRBJ2-7; D: NA; CDR3: CASSPQGWAHEQYF; DNA: TGTGCCAGCAGCCCTCAGGGTTGGGCTCACGAGCAGTACTTC
size: NA; V: TRBV30; J: TRBJ1-1; D: TRBD1; CDR3: CAWRRTGVYTEAFF; DNA: TGTGCCTGGAGGCGGACAGGTGTATACACTGAAGCTTTCTTT
size: NA; V: TRBV9; J: TRBJ1-6; D: TRBD1; CDR3: CASSGGDRGNYNSPLHF; DNA: TGTGCCAGCAGCGGGGGGGACAGGGGAAATTATAATTCACCCCTCCACTTT
size: few; V: TRBV5-4; J: TRBJ1-6; D: NA; CDR3: CASSPGNSPLHF; DNA: TGTGCCAGCAGCCCAGGGAATTCACCCCTCCACTTT
size: NA; V: TRBV28; J: TRBJ1-1; D: NA; CDR3: CASTRDTERYTEAFF; DNA: TGTGCCAGTACTAGGGACACAGAGAGGTACACTGAAGCTTTCTTT
size: NA; V: TRBV5-1; J: TRBJ1-1; D: TRBD1; CDR3: CASSWTTGREAFF; DNA: TGCGCCAGCAGCTGGACGACAGGGAGGGAAGCTTTCTTT
size: once; V: TRBV30; J: TRBJ2-1; D: TRBD1; CDR3: CAWSMGTVYNEQFF; DNA: TGTGCCTGGAGCATGGGGACAGTCTACAATGAGCAGTTCTTC
size: NA; V: TRBV19; J: TRBJ2-7; D: TRBD1; CDR3: CASSIRDRSGEQYF; DNA: TGTGCCAGTAGTATTCGGGACAGGTCGGGGGAGCAGTACTTC
size: NA; V: TRBV27; J: TRBJ2-5; D: TRBD2; CDR3: CASSPAGGSQETQYF; DNA: TGTGCCAGCAGTCCAGCGGGGGGCTCCCAAGAGACCCAGTACTTC
size: NA; V: TRBV4-1; J: TRBJ2-2; D: NA; CDR3: CASSQPSTGNTGELFF; DNA: TGCGCCAGCAGCCAACCATCGACAGGAAACACCGGGGAGCTGTTTTTT